This T cell receptor (beta chain) is drawn from a study of beta chain features in type 1 diabetes (dated by TCRdb to 2016 to 2018). About the investigation overall: Mean age, gender distribution, total cell number and subset yield did not differ between patients and healthy donors. Regulatory and stem cell-like memory subsets were isolated from only 8 patients and 8 healthy donors, whereas naive and central memory subsets came from all 30 or so donors. In the study, recently diagnosed type 1 diabetes patients and matched healthy donors were compared on the TCRB repertoires of their sorted circulating CD4+ T cell subsets. A total of some 100,000,000 sorted cells were examined across all samples, and the number of cells per subset was strongly correlated with RNA yield.

The High Capacity cDNA Reverse Transcription Kit was used to reverse transcribe all of the isolated RNA, meaning that expressed TCRB transcripts were what got sequenced. Naive, central memory and regulatory T cell samples underwent deep immunoSEQ sequencing, averaging about 3.57 million total reads per sample. Sorted cells were lysed in RLT buffer and RNA was extracted with DNase-treated RNeasy Micro or Mini kits, depending on cell number. Each cell subset was processed on its own to prevent cross-contamination, while patient and healthy donor samples were processed together. Using the immunoSEQ multiplex PCR, TCRB sequences were amplified from cDNA into 87-bp fragments spanning the CDR3 region. Sequencing of the amplicons was performed on the Illumina HiSeq platform. Concerning the study's data processing: Synthetic template baselines were used to correct PCR bias computationally, reads within Hamming distance 2 were collapsed, and singletons that could not be merged were discarded. By aligning reads against IMGT, V, D and J genes, CDR3 length, and insertions or deletions at six rearrangement sites were assigned. Clonotype counts were normalized to sorted cell number within each subset before computing true diversity and Gini coefficients with the tcR R package. Repertoire sharing was quantified using the overlap coefficient calculated on TCRB nucleotide sequences. Out-of-frame TCRB sequences from naive cells were analyzed to stand in for the pre-selection repertoire. TCRdb retrieved this table from immuneACCESS and kept in-frame rearrangements only. Not all clones are present; in checked studies, unresolved V genes account for under half, and no reason is known for the remainder. That table gives V, J and clone size, and the DNA gave D and trimming. This sample has 350,000 to 450,000 clones in its table, and around 12% of those were observed once. 0.0095% to 0.011% of the sample belongs to the ten largest clones.

A single peripheral blood draw of approximately 110 mL on average was collected from each donor into heparinised tubes. Using a panel that included CD45RO, CCR7, CD25, CD127, CD95 and CD27, naive, central memory, regulatory and stem cell-like memory CD4+ T cells were sorted on a BD FACSAria II. Every sorted population had a purity above 95%. PBMCs were isolated right away by Lymphoprep density gradient centrifugation and were stained directly, without culture. To minimize batch effects, samples were stained and sorted in pairs, one healthy donor with one patient per experiment. Details on this clone: Its specific antigen is unknown. It has no much larger one-base neighbor in the sample; base qualities were not kept.

CDR1 and CDR2, per the germline V gene, are SGHTA and FQGNSA. The CDR3, cysteine through phenylalanine, is 17 amino acids long. The kept DNA is CDR3 alone, 51 bases in frame from the first base. V trim: 0 bases; J trim: 2 bases; unmatched bases: 10. On the study overall, not on this receptor specifically: HLA sub-analyses involved small numbers of individuals, so any influence of HLA type on TCRB rearrangement remained unresolved. Type 1 diabetes patients showed a moderate but significant shortening of TCRB CDR3 length in all four CD4+ subsets. At VDJ recombination sites, patients with type 1 diabetes made fewer insertions and deleted more nucleotides, a pattern implying thymic rearrangement abnormalities. The naive, central memory and regulatory TCRB repertoires appeared to resemble one another more closely among patients than among healthy donors. Shorter templates might have been favored by PCR, but patient and control samples were amplified and corrected together, so both groups would have been affected equally by any skew. Because cDNA was sequenced instead of genomic DNA, highly expressing activated cells could be over-represented, though the groups showed no difference in activation or CD3 levels.

This receptor was identified in a woman aged 18-35 years with type 1 diabetes. Sequencing was done on a sample of naive CD4+ T cells from blood. The cell subset or site label on this specimen signifies: true naive CD4+ T cells. The sequence links TRBV7-2 to TRBJ2-7, with TRBD2 matching 7 junction bases. The DNA reads as follows: TGTGCCAGCAGCTTAGCGTCCGTACTAGCGCTAACCTACGAGCAGTACTTC. Its protein product is CASSLASVLALTYEQYF.